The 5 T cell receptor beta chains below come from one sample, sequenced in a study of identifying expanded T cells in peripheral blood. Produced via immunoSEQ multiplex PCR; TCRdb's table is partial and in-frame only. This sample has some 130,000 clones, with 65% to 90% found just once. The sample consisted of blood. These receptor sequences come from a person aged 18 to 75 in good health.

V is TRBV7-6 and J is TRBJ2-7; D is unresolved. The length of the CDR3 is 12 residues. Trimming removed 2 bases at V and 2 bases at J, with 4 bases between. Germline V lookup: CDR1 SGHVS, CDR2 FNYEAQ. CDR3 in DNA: TGTGCCAGCAGCTTATCTCCCTACGAGCAGTACTTC. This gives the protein CASSLSPYEQYF.

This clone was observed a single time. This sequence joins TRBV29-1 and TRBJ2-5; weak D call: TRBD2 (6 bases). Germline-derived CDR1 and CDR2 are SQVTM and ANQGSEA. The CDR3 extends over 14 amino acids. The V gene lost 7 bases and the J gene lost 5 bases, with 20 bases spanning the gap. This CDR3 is CSAHLASRAETQYF. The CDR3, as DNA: TGCAGCGCCCACCTAGCGTCGAGAGCGGAGACCCAGTACTTC.

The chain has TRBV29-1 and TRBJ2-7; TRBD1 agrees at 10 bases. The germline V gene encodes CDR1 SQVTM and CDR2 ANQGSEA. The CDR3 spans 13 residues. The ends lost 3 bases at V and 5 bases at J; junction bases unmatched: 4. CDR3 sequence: CSVDGTGVHEQYF. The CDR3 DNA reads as TGCAGCGTTGACGGGACAGGGGTCCACGAGCAGTACTTC.

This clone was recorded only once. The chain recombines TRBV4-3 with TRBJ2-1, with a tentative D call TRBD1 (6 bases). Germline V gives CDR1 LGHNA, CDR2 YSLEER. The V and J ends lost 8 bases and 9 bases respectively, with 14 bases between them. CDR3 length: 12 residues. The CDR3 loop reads CASGGSLGEQFF. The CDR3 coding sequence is TGCGCCAGCGGGGGCTCGCTGGGTGAGCAGTTCTTC.

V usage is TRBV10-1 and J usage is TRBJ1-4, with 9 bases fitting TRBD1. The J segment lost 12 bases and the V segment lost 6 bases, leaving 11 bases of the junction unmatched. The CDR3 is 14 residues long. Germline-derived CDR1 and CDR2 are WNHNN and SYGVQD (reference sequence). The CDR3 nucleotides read TGCGCCAGCAGCGCGGGGACAGGGAAGATGGAACTGTTTTTT. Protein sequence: CASSAGTGKMELFF.